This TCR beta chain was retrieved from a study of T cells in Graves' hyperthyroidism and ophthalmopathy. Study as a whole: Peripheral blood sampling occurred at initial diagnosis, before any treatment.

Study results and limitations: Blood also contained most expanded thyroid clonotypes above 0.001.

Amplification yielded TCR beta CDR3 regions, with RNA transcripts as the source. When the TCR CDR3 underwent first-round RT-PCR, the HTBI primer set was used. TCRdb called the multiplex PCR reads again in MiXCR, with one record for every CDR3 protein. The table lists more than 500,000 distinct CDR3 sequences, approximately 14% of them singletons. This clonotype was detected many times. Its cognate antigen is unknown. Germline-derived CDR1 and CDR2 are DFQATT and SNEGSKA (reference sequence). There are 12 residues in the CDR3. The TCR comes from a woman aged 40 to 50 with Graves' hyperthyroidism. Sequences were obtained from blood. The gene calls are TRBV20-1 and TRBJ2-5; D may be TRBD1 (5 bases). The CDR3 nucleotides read TGCAGCGTAAAAGGGGTCGGAGAGACCCAGTACTTC. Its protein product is CSVKGVGETQYF.